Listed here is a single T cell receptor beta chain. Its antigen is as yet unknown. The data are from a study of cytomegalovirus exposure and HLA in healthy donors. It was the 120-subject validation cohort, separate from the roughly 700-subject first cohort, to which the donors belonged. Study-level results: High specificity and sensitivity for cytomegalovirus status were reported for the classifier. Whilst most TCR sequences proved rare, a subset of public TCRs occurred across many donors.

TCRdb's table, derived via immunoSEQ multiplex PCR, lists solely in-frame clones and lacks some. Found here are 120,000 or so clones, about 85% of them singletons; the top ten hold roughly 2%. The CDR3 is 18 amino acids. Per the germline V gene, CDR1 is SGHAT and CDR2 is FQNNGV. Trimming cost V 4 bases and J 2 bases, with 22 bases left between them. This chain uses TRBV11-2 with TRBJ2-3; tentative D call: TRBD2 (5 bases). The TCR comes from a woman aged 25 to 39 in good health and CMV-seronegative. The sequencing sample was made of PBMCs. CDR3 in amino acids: CASSSPRAAGKPTDTQYF. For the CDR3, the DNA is TGTGCCAGCAGCTCACCCCGAGCGGCGGGTAAACCCACAGATACGCAGTATTTT. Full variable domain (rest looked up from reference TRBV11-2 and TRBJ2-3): EAGVAQSPRYKIIEKRQSVAFWCNPISGHATLYWYQQILGQGPKLLIQFQNNGVVDDSQLPKDRFSAERLKGVDSTLKIQPAKLEDSAVYLCASSSPRAAGKPTDTQYFGPGTRLTVL.